Below, one T cell receptor beta chain is given with its context. The antigen remains unidentified. The libraries were made with immunoSEQ version 4 in survey mode. TCRdb's copy holds only in-frame clones and misses some; the assay was immunoSEQ multiplex PCR. The table has 20,000 to 25,000 clones, over 65% seen once. The CDR3 loop spans 13 amino acids. Per germline, CDR1 SQVTM and CDR2 ANQGSEA. V lost 4 bases and J 0 bases, leaving 9 bases between the germline ends. This sample stems from a study of persistence of HIV-infected CD4 T cells. Study outcomes and limitations: Compared with CD3/CD28-stimulated cells, CMV- and Gag-responding cells showed lower TCRbeta richness. TCR analyses could not target the rare provirus-carrying CMV-responding cells.

The stimulus was an HIV-1 Gag 15-mer peptide pool, 0.85 to 1 ug/peptide/mL. Responding CD4+ T cells were sorted by upregulation of both CD40 ligand and CD69. The source was CD4+ T cells sorted from PBMCs after approximately 18-hour stimulation, collected from a patient who received antiretroviral therapy. This sequence originates from an adult man with HIV who was CMV-seropositive. The chain has TRBV29-1 and TRBJ1-1; no definite D call. CDR3: CSVVPLMNTEAFF. CDR3 sequence (DNA): TGCAGCGTTGTGCCTCTCATGAACACTGAAGCTTTCTTT. The full variable domain, rest sourced from reference TRBV29-1 and TRBJ1-1, is SAVISQKPSRDICQRGTSLTIQCQVDSQVTMMFWYRQQPGQSLTLIATANQGSEATYESGFVIDKFPISRPNLTFSTLTVSNMSPEDSSIYLCSVVPLMNTEAFFGQGTRLTVV.